Listed below are T cell receptor beta chains from one sample, sequenced in a study of cytomegalovirus exposure and HLA in healthy donors. Repertoires were generated with immunoSEQ multiplex PCR, while TCRdb's copy carries only in-frame clones and drops some. The sample gives 150,000 or so clones, approximately 80% of which show up once; 10% to 15% is in the top ten. The source material was PBMCs. Source of these receptors: a man between 40 and 49 years old in good health and CMV-seropositive. The conserved cysteine and the conserved F or W are not part of the CDR3 here. For some rows the clone size is stated as once, few or many, or as a class when expanded; others skip it.

v_gene: TRBV6-5
abundance: NA
j_gene: TRBJ2-7
CDR3aa: ASSDLAGHEQY

v_gene: TRBV18
abundance: NA
j_gene: TRBJ2-1
CDR3aa: ASSTRTGGYEQF

v_gene: TRBV4-1
abundance: NA
j_gene: TRBJ2-5
CDR3aa: ASSGQTAGGSETQY

v_gene: TRBV7-2
abundance: NA
j_gene: TRBJ2-7
CDR3aa: ASSIKMGGAKTYEQY

v_gene: TRBV18
abundance: NA
j_gene: TRBJ2-3
CDR3aa: ASSRRQGEDTQY

v_gene: TRBV5-4
abundance: NA
j_gene: TRBJ2-6
CDR3aa: ASSLGQITSGANVLT

v_gene: TRBV2
abundance: few
j_gene: TRBJ2-3
CDR3aa: ASSETVAGDGTDTQY

v_gene: TRBV2
abundance: NA
j_gene: TRBJ2-2
CDR3aa: ASSAGSGGGELF

v_gene: TRBV27
abundance: NA
j_gene: TRBJ2-3
CDR3aa: ASSSPSSVTQY

v_gene: TRBV5-1
abundance: NA
j_gene: TRBJ2-7
CDR3aa: ASSLSSGAYEQY

v_gene: TRBV29-1
abundance: NA
j_gene: TRBJ2-3
CDR3aa: SACLAEFTDTQY

v_gene: TRBV5-1
abundance: NA
j_gene: TRBJ2-5
CDR3aa: ASSLQSGETQY

v_gene: TRBV9
abundance: few
j_gene: TRBJ2-7
CDR3aa: ASSVGQNYEQY

v_gene: TRBV21-1
abundance: NA
j_gene: TRBJ2-1
CDR3aa: ASTSLRALLTGALNEQF

v_gene: TRBV4-1
abundance: NA
j_gene: TRBJ1-3
CDR3aa: ASSQEDNSGNTIY

v_gene: TRBV7-8
abundance: NA
j_gene: TRBJ2-3
CDR3aa: ASSQGLAGPSTDTQY

v_gene: TRBV4-3
abundance: NA
j_gene: TRBJ2-7
CDR3aa: ASSQKRGPYEQY

v_gene: TRBV5-1
abundance: NA
j_gene: TRBJ1-2
CDR3aa: ASSLRGQGSGYT

v_gene: TRBV12-1
abundance: once
j_gene: TRBJ1-5
CDR3aa: ASSSTFGLSSNQPQH

v_gene: TRBV15
abundance: few
j_gene: TRBJ1-2
CDR3aa: ATTREGARGYT

v_gene: TRBV5-1
abundance: NA
j_gene: TRBJ1-1
CDR3aa: ASSLGDRGLYTEAF

v_gene: TRBV4-1
abundance: NA
j_gene: TRBJ2-1
CDR3aa: ASSPRSQVSGSSEF

v_gene: TRBV7-9
abundance: once
j_gene: TRBJ2-1
CDR3aa: ASSLGTTGGMGNEQF

v_gene: TRBV27
abundance: NA
j_gene: TRBJ2-1
CDR3aa: ASSPGLARNEQF

v_gene: TRBV18
abundance: few
j_gene: TRBJ2-3
CDR3aa: ASSPLAGGKTDTQY

v_gene: TRBV7-2
abundance: few
j_gene: TRBJ2-7
CDR3aa: ASSLEAGVGKQY

v_gene: TRBV7-2
abundance: NA
j_gene: TRBJ2-1
CDR3aa: ASSLLAGAYNEQF